The source of this T cell receptor beta chain is a study of spatial heterogeneity in lung cancer. Study summary: The mean occurrence of each unique TCR and UMI combination in raw reads exceeded eight. Whole-study findings and limits: Expanded alpha and beta TCR counts within tumors tracked tumor mutation counts.

In its sample, this clonotype was seen many times. Its antigen is currently unknown. As to time point: sample taken at primary tumor resection. TCRdb processed the 5' RACE reads anew with MiXCR; each CDR3 protein has one entry. Among approximately 11,000 distinct CDR3 sequences listed, just over 14% were seen once. Looked up from germline, CDR1 is SGHNT and CDR2 is YYREEE (reference sequence). V was pared by 0 bases and J by 2 bases, with 8 bases of the junction left unmatched. The CDR3 runs to 17 residues. The sequences come from lung tumor tissue, collected at surgery. This sequence originates from a male donor with early-stage non-small cell lung cancer. The chain combines TRBV5-4 with TRBJ2-3; TRBD2 agrees at 8 bases. Here the CDR3 reads CASSLGGAAGDTDTQYF. DNA of the CDR3: TGTGCCAGCAGCTTGGGGGGCGCAGCGGGAGACACAGATACGCAGTATTTT.